The source of this T cell receptor beta chain is a study of T cell responses to AZD1222 COVID-19 vaccine. General study results and limits: Spike as a whole was targeted by vaccine-associated CD4 TCRs, dominant at 160-218 and 743-854. Among spike-specific TCRs, nearly half reportedly target unmutated variant regions. Increased Spike-specific TCR breadth and depth were observed after two AZD1222 doses.

The CDR3 extends over 15 amino acids. Germline-derived CDR1 and CDR2 are MDHEN and SYDVKM. The V end was cut by 6 bases, the J end by 6 bases, with 18 bases between. Sequencing was performed with immunoSEQ multiplex PCR; in TCRdb, only in-frame clones are kept and a portion is missing. This sample yields about 190,000 clones, of which more than 75% are seen a single time; 2.5% to 3% belongs to the top ten. About this clone itself: Its antigen is currently unknown.

This receptor was identified in an adult in good health. This chain uses TRBV28 with TRBJ1-5, with D perhaps TRBD1 (6 bases). The source was peripheral blood, collected on day 0 of MenACWY control vaccination. The CDR3 DNA reads as TGTGCCAGCAGGGGGCCCATTGGGGGGCTTCAGCCCCAGCATTTT. Its protein product is CASRGPIGGLQPQHF.